This entry is about one T cell receptor beta chain. Single viable CD3+CD4+CD8-CD45RO+ cells were sorted as the memory CD4+ T cells. CMV serostatus came from serum IgG against pp150, pp28, p38, p52. How the authors handled the data: After removing out-of-frame reads, 2,204,828 distinct TCRbeta sequences remained. Clones were read by immunoSEQ multiplex PCR, and TCRdb kept only the in-frame ones, dropping some. The V and J calls and clone size come from that table; D and trimming were worked out from the DNA. The sample records 50,000 or so clones, 82% being singletons. The data derive from a study of memory CD4+ T cells and cytomegalovirus serostatus. About the study: Donors were healthy Belgian adults, 10 or so CMV seropositive and about two dozen seronegative.

Germline V CDR1 and CDR2: MDHEN, SYDVKM. The CDR3 runs 15 residues. With 6 bases clipped from V and 4 bases from J, the junction kept 9 bases outside the gene matches. The sequence was obtained from an adult in good health and CMV-seronegative. Material for sequencing was memory CD4+ T cells from blood. The chain carries TRBV28 and TRBJ1-2; 9 bases are shared with TRBD1. CDR3 sequence (DNA): TGTGCCAGCAGAACCGCCCCGGGACAGGGCTATGGCTACACCTTC. Its protein is CASRTAPGQGYGYTF.